This T cell receptor beta chain was recorded in a study of blood T cell repertoires in COVID-19. Study information: The United States, Italy and Spain supplied acute and convalescent COVID-19 samples. T cells, B-cell-depleted T cells, or PBMCs provided the cDNA or gDNA that served as material.

Method: immunoSEQ multiplex PCR; TCRdb's copy keeps in-frame clones and lacks some. The top ten hold around 7% of the sample, which has approximately 180,000 clones, over 80% seen once. Seattle enrolled patients during active infection and tracked them longitudinally. The germline V gene encodes CDR1 SQVTM and CDR2 ANQGSEA. The V gene lost 1 base and the J gene lost 6 bases, with 13 bases spanning the gap. CDR3 length equals 13 residues. The sequence derives from a woman in her thirties or forties with COVID-19, enrolled during active disease. This chain connects TRBV29-1 to TRBJ2-7; tentative D call: TRBD2 (5 bases). Sequenced input: peripheral blood. For the CDR3, the DNA is TGCAGCGTTGAAGTAGGGCTAGCCCGCGAGCAGTACTTC. This translates into CSVEVGLAREQYF.